A selection of T cell receptor beta chains follows, all from one sample in a study of regulatory T cells in long-lasting Graves disease. Via MiXCR, TCRdb re-called the multiplex PCR reads, giving one row per CDR3 protein. Found here are about 400,000 distinct CDR3 sequences, 15% of them singletons; the top ten hold roughly 7.7%. This same sample was also part of a study on T cells in Graves' hyperthyroidism and ophthalmopathy.

The material was peripheral blood mononuclear cells (PBMCs), obtained at new diagnosis, from a patient treated with antithyroid drugs. Receptor source: a woman in her thirties or forties with Graves disease. Each CDR3 is given with its conserved first and last residue. The order of the fields is CDR3 length, V gene, J gene, D gene, clone size, CDR3 DNA, CDR3 protein. The D gene is left open where the match is weak. Expanded clones get a size class; other rows say once, few or many, or leave the size out.

16	TRBV11-2	TRBJ2-1	.	.	TGTGCCAGCAGGGGGCTTGGCGGAAGCTCCTACAATGAGCAGTTCTTC	CASRGLGGSSYNEQFF
13	TRBV28	TRBJ2-7	.	many	TGTGCCAGCAGTTTACCAGCGGTCTACGAGCAGGACTTC	CASSLPAVYEQDF
12	TRBV28	TRBJ2-7	.	many	TGTGCCAGCAGTTTAAAGGTAGCGGAGCAGTACTTC	CASSLKVAEQYF
14	TRBV12-3/TRBV12-4	TRBJ1-2	.	.	TGTGCCAGCAGTTTGGCGGACGGTAGTGTGGGCTACACCTTC	CASSLADGSVGYTF
14	TRBV27	TRBJ2-2	.	.	TGTGCCAGCAGTTTGTCAACAACGAACGGGGAGCTGTTTTTT	CASSLSTTNGELFF
13	TRBV10-3	TRBJ2-3	.	many	TGTGCCATCACTGGGACTAGCACAGATACGCAGTATTTT	CAITGTSTDTQYF
17	TRBV19	TRBJ1-1	TRBD1	.	TGTGCCAGTAGTATAGGATGGGACAGTGAGAAGAACACTGAAGCTTTCTTT	CASSIGWDSEKNTEAFF
15	TRBV4-1	TRBJ1-1	TRBD1	.	TGCGCCAGCAGCCAAGAGGGACAGGGTTACACTGAAGCTTTCTTT	CASSQEGQGYTEAFF
15	TRBV28	TRBJ1-2	TRBD1	many	TGTGCCAGCAGTCCAGACAGGGTCCTTCTTTATGGCTACACCTTC	CASSPDRVLLYGYTF
14	TRBV11-1	TRBJ2-6	.	few	TGTGCCAGCAGCTTTGGGCCTGGGGCCAACGTCCTGACTTTC	CASSFGPGANVLTF
16	TRBV5-1	TRBJ2-7	.	.	TGCGCCAGCAGCTCCAGGACCCGGGGGGCCTCCTACGAGCAGTACTTC	CASSSRTRGASYEQYF
14	TRBV19	TRBJ1-1	.	many	TGTGCCAGTAGTAGACACACGGAGGACACTGAAGCTTTCTTT	CASSRHTEDTEAFF
14	TRBV24-1	TRBJ1-2	.	many	TGTGCCACCAGTGATCCCGACGGGGACTATGGCTACACCTTC	CATSDPDGDYGYTF
16	TRBV7-3	TRBJ2-2	.	few	TGTGCCAGCAGCTTAAATGGGGGACGGACGACCGGGGAGCTGTTTTTT	CASSLNGGRTTGELFF
10	TRBV11-3	TRBJ2-1	.	many	TGTGCCAGCAGCGGGAATGAGCAGTTCTTC	CASSGNEQFF
17	TRBV28	TRBJ1-6	.	many	TGTGCCAGCAGTTCCATGGACTGGAGCTCCTATAATTCACCCCTCCACTTT	CASSSMDWSSYNSPLHF
14	TRBV6-2/TRBV6-3	TRBJ2-3	TRBD2	few	TGTGCCAGTACTAGCGGGATTAGCACAGATACGCAGTATTTT	CASTSGISTDTQYF
16	TRBV4-1	TRBJ1-5	.	few	TGCGCCAGCAGCCAAGAAGGGGTTCTCGGCAATCAGCCCCAGCATTTT	CASSQEGVLGNQPQHF
15	TRBV28	TRBJ2-1	TRBD2	few	TGTGCCAGCAGTAGAGGACTAGCGGGAGGGCTGGAGCAGTTCTTC	CASSRGLAGGLEQFF
16	TRBV15	TRBJ2-6	.	.	TGTGCCACCAGCAGAGCTCAGGACTCTGGGGCCAACGTCCTGACTTTC	CATSRAQDSGANVLTF
14	TRBV19	TRBJ1-5	TRBD1	.	TGTGCCAGTAGCAAAGACAGGGTGGAACAGCCCCAGCATTTT	CASSKDRVEQPQHF
14	TRBV28	TRBJ2-3	.	many	TGTGCCAGCACCACGAGGCGAAGCACAGATACGCAGTATTTT	CASTTRRSTDTQYF
13	TRBV5-1	TRBJ1-2	TRBD1	once	TGCGCCAGCAGCAGGTCGACAGGGGATGGCTACACCTTC	CASSRSTGDGYTF